The 17 T cell receptor beta chains reported below all come from one sample, sequenced in a study of T cells in narcolepsy. The method was immunoSEQ multiplex PCR; TCRdb's version includes in-frame clones alone and lacks a portion of them. The sample has tens of thousands of clones, roughly 83% seen once. Source material: CD45RA- memory CD4+ T cells from PBMCs. The receptors derive from a human donor with narcolepsy.

This clone has more than one count but fewer than ten. The chain links TRBV5-1 to TRBJ2-1; maybe TRBD1 (6 bases). The CDR3 totals 15 residues. V was shortened by 2 bases and J by 2 bases, with 11 bases between the two germline ends. Germline CDR1 reads SGHRS; CDR2 reads YFSETQ. CDR3 nucleotides: TGCGCCAGCAGCTTACGACAGGCTGCCTACAATGAGCAGTTCTTC. The encoded protein is CASSLRQAAYNEQFF.

The rearrangement joins TRBV23-1 to TRBJ2-7; either TRBD1 or TRBD2 may fit D (5 bases each). TRBV23-1 is an ORF; its function is uncertain. CDR3 length: 13 amino acids. V lost 11 bases and J lost 0, with 14 bases in between. In DNA form, the CDR3 reads TGCGCCCTAAGCAGCGGACACTCCTACGAGCAGTACTTC. Amino acid sequence: CALSSGHSYEQYF.

This clone was counted between two and nine times. The chain uses TRBV11-1 and TRBJ1-6, with TRBD1 matching 7 bases. V gave up 8 bases and J gave up 7 bases; unmatched junction bases: 11. Germline V gene lookup returns CDR1 SGHAT and CDR2 FQDESV (reference sequence). The CDR3 runs 15 residues. In DNA form, the CDR3 reads TGTGCCAGCCGGGCGGGGGACAGACAAAATTCACCCCTCCACTTT. This encodes CASRAGDRQNSPLHF.

The chain has TRBV28 and TRBJ1-4; D unresolved. CDR3 size: 12 residues. Germline V lookup: CDR1 MDHEN, CDR2 SYDVKM. Between the trimmed V and J ends, which lost 4 bases and 5 bases, there was a span of 5 bases. The CDR3 here is CASSSQNEKLFF. The CDR3 bases are TGTGCCAGCAGTTCCCAGAATGAAAAACTGTTTTTT.

This clone was detected a few times. The V call is TRBV2, the J call TRBJ1-1; D is perhaps TRBD1 (6 bases). Deletions cut 2 bases from V and 11 bases from J, with 18 bases between. Germline assignment: CDR1 SNHLY and CDR2 FYNNEI. The CDR3 contains 14 residues. The CDR3 protein is CASSEPGAGEAAFF. The DNA for the CDR3 is TGTGCCAGCAGTGAACCAGGAGCAGGGGAGGCGGCTTTCTTT.

This chain joins TRBV6-1 and TRBJ1-5; perhaps TRBD1 as D (5 bases). In germline, CDR1 is MNHNS, CDR2 SASEGT. The CDR3 has 14 residues. Trimming left V 7 bases short and J 2 bases short, with 12 bases between. The CDR3 protein is CASNPLGGNQPQHF. CDR3 nucleotides: TGTGCCAGCAATCCCTTAGGGGGCAATCAGCCCCAGCATTTT.

The rearrangement uses TRBV2 and TRBJ2-5; no firm D call. The CDR3 has 11 residues. From germline, CDR1 is SNHLY and CDR2 FYNNEI. Trimming took 4 bases from V and 5 from J, leaving 5 bases between them. In DNA form, the CDR3 reads TGTGCCAGCAGTGTGAGGGAGACCCAGTACTTC. It specifies CASSVRETQYF.

The rearrangement uses TRBV6-5 and TRBJ2-6; D unclear. The CDR3 has 12 residues. Germline CDR1 and CDR2: MNHEY and SVGAGI. V lost 4 bases, J lost 6 bases, and 4 bases lay in between. The CDR3 region is CASSSTANVLTF. CDR3 bases: TGTGCCAGCAGTTCTACGGCCAACGTCCTGACTTTC.

On this clone itself: This specimen includes other DNA sequences encoding the same CDR3. The chain recombines TRBV18 with TRBJ1-2; tentative D call: TRBD1 (5 bases). Germline lookup yields CDR1 KGHSH and CDR2 LQKENI. The CDR3 spans 13 residues. Trimming took 3 bases from V and 3 from J, leaving 8 bases between them. CDR3 residues: CASSPGRDYGYTF. CDR3 sequence (DNA): TGTGCCAGCTCACCGGGCAGGGACTATGGCTACACCTTC.

This chain links TRBV7-3 with TRBJ2-3; 14 bases are a match to TRBD2. This CDR3 is 16 amino acids long. Germline loops: CDR1 SGHTA, CDR2 FQGTGA. V shed 5 bases and J 4 bases; nucleotides not matched to a gene: 5. CDR3 in DNA: TGTGCCAGCAGCCAAACGGGACTAGCGGGAGCAGATACGCAGTATTTT. Amino acids: CASSQTGLAGADTQYF.

Relative to its sample, this clone is medium-sized. This rearrangement joins TRBV19 to TRBJ2-7; 8 positions agree with TRBD1. CDR1 and CDR2 (germline): LNHDA, SQIVND (reference sequence). The CDR3 is 14 amino acids. V dropped 5 bases and J dropped 5; count of bases not matched to a gene: 8. CDR3 amino acids: CASSPQGQDHEQYF. The CDR3 nucleotides read TGTGCCAGTAGTCCCCAGGGACAGGACCACGAGCAGTACTTC.

V and J are TRBV9 and TRBJ2-6, with TRBD2 as a possible D gene (6 bases). The CDR3 spans 18 residues. Germline loops: CDR1 SGDLS, CDR2 YYNGEE. Deletions cut 0 bases from V and 0 bases from J, with 13 bases between. The CDR3 reads CASSVEGGALSGANVLTF. The CDR3 nucleotides read TGTGCCAGCAGCGTAGAAGGAGGGGCCCTCTCTGGGGCCAACGTCCTGACTTTC.

About this clone: Other DNA sequences from this sample encode an identical CDR3 as well. CDR3 amino acids: CASSSPRTGNTEAFF. Here the CDR3 DNA reads TGTGCCAGCAGTTCTCCTAGGACAGGGAACACTGAAGCTTTCTTT. This chain uses TRBV28 with TRBJ1-1, with TRBD1 identical over 7 bases. This CDR3 is 15 amino acids long. Trimming cost V 4 bases and J 1 base; bases outside gene matches: 6. Per the germline V gene, CDR1 is MDHEN and CDR2 is SYDVKM.

CDR3 sequence reads: CASNRQVWGPTTPQNTEAFF. The CDR3 bases are TGTGCCAGCAATCGACAGGTGTGGGGCCCAACCACTCCCCAAAACACTGAAGCTTTCTTT. V and J are TRBV27 and TRBJ1-1; the D gene is possibly TRBD1 (6 bases). V lost 7 bases and J lost 2, with 32 bases in between. This CDR3 has 20 amino acids. CDR1 is MNHEY and CDR2 is SMNVEV in the germline V gene (reference sequence).

The V and J genes are TRBV9 and TRBJ2-5, with 11 bases identical to TRBD2. V lost 4 bases to trimming and J lost 2 bases; unmatched junction nucleotides: 7. This CDR3 has 16 residues. Germline values: CDR1 SGDLS, CDR2 YYNGEE. CDR3 protein: CASSTVAGGLQETQYF. The CDR3 nucleotides are TGTGCCAGCAGCACGGTAGCGGGAGGGTTACAAGAGACCCAGTACTTC.

This chain uses TRBV7-6 with TRBJ2-7; TRBD2 agrees at 11 bases. The trim removed 1 base at V and 7 bases at J, leaving 6 bases unmatched. The germline V gene has CDR1 SGHVS and CDR2 FNYEAQ. There are 15 residues in the CDR3. The CDR3 is CASSLDTSGSGEQYF. The CDR3 DNA is TGTGCCAGCAGCTTAGATACTAGCGGGAGCGGTGAGCAGTACTTC.

The CDR3 DNA sequence: TGTGCCAGCAGTTTAGGGACTAGCGGGAGAGGGGAGACCCAGTACTTC. Amino acid sequence: CASSLGTSGRGETQYF. The chain combines TRBV28 with TRBJ2-5; TRBD2 matches 14 bases. CDR1 is MDHEN and CDR2 is SYDVKM in the germline V gene. V shed 2 bases, J shed 5 bases, and the junction held 4 bases outside the gene matches. The length of the CDR3 is 16 residues.